This T cell receptor (beta chain) stems from a study of blood T cell repertoires in COVID-19. Sequencing was performed with immunoSEQ multiplex PCR; in TCRdb, only in-frame clones are kept and a portion is missing. This repertoire shows 250,000 to 300,000 clones, around 90% found once; its top ten account for about 1.1%. The V gene's germline CDR1 is LNHNV and CDR2 YYDKDF (reference sequence). This CDR3 region has 14 residues. The ends were cut back, 3 bases at V and 2 bases at J, with 11 bases in the middle. Recovered Cohort 3 donors showed two negative PCRs, clearance, or symptom resolution. The sample taken for sequencing was PBMCs or T cells enriched from blood (not recorded which). The origin of this receptor is a woman in her twenties or thirties who had recovered from COVID-19. The V gene is TRBV15, the J gene TRBJ2-7, with TRBD1 as a possible D gene (5 bases). CDR3 sequence (DNA): TGTGCCACCAGCAGCCCCGAAGGGGCCTACGAGCAGTACTTC. Translation gives CATSSPEGAYEQYF.